This T cell receptor (beta chain) was sequenced in a study of cytomegalovirus exposure and HLA in healthy donors. The PCR ran on 60 Vbeta and 13 Jbeta primers. Data came from immunoSEQ multiplex PCR; TCRdb stores just in-frame clones and leaves some out. Of about 120,000 clones in the sample, around 62% were seen once. The CDR3 runs to 17 residues. CDR1 is LGHNA, CDR2 YSLEER, per germline. With 2 bases clipped from V and 5 bases from J, the junction kept 7 bases outside the gene matches. The chain is built from TRBV4-3 and TRBJ2-3; TRBD2 matches at 13 bases. Sequenced input: PBMCs. The TCR originated in a woman in her thirties or forties in good health and CMV-seropositive. This chain's CDR3 is CASSQITSGRAGDTQYF. CDR3 bases: TGCGCCAGCAGCCAAATTACTAGCGGGAGGGCCGGAGATACGCAGTATTTT.